Listed below are T cell receptor beta chains from one sample, sequenced in a study of blood T cells in healthy people across ages. TCRdb recomputed calls from the 5' RACE reads with MiXCR, one row per CDR3 protein. The sample holds 550,000 to 800,000 distinct CDR3 sequences; about 32% are singletons and the top ten take approximately 15%. Sequenced input: blood. These receptors all stem from an elderly woman in good health. Both conserved end residues are part of each CDR3. The D gene is left open where the match is weak. A row's size may be missing; if present it is once, few, many or a size class.

D gene: TRBD1
J gene: TRBJ1-2
V gene: TRBV4-2
clone size: many
CDR3 DNA: TGTGCCAGCAGCCAAGATAGGACAGGGGTCTCCGATGGCTACACCTTC
CDR3 protein: CASSQDRTGVSDGYTF

D gene: TRBD1
J gene: TRBJ1-1
V gene: TRBV5-4
clone size: few
CDR3 DNA: TGTGCCAGCAGTAAACCGGGACAGGGGGCCCTGAACACTGAAGCTTTCTTT
CDR3 protein: CASSKPGQGALNTEAFF

D gene: TRBD2
J gene: TRBJ2-1
V gene: TRBV9
clone size: .
CDR3 DNA: TGTGCCAGCAGCGTAGATCCTAGCGGGAGACCCTACAATGAGCAGTTCTTC
CDR3 protein: CASSVDPSGRPYNEQFF

D gene: .
J gene: TRBJ2-6
V gene: TRBV6-5
clone size: .
CDR3 DNA: TGTGCCAGCAGTTCTCCTTTATCTGGGGCCAACGTCCTGACTTTC
CDR3 protein: CASSSPLSGANVLTF

D gene: TRBD1
J gene: TRBJ1-6
V gene: TRBV12-3/TRBV12-4
clone size: few
CDR3 DNA: TGTGCCAGCAGCCACTCCGGGACAGACAATTCACCCCTCCACTTT
CDR3 protein: CASSHSGTDNSPLHF

D gene: .
J gene: TRBJ2-1
V gene: TRBV20-1
clone size: .
CDR3 DNA: TGCAGTGCCCTGGGACAGTTGGGGGGTAATGAGCAGTTCTTC
CDR3 protein: CSALGQLGGNEQFF

D gene: .
J gene: TRBJ2-1
V gene: TRBV14
clone size: many
CDR3 DNA: TGTGCCAGCAGCCCCTTAGTTCGGAACAGCCGTCCCTACAATGAGCAGTTCTTC
CDR3 protein: CASSPLVRNSRPYNEQFF

D gene: .
J gene: TRBJ2-1
V gene: TRBV27
clone size: few
CDR3 DNA: TGTGCCAGCAGTTTGGGGGAGGTAGGTGAGCAGTTCTTC
CDR3 protein: CASSLGEVGEQFF

D gene: TRBD2
J gene: TRBJ2-7
V gene: TRBV12-3/TRBV12-4
clone size: many
CDR3 DNA: TGTGCCAGCAGCCTACCACCGGGACTAGCGGGGCGGGAGGCCTCCTACGAGCAGTACTTC
CDR3 protein: CASSLPPGLAGREASYEQYF

D gene: TRBD2
J gene: TRBJ2-1
V gene: TRBV29-1
clone size: .
CDR3 DNA: TGCAGCGTTGAGGTAGCGGGAGGGCCGCGCTACAATGAGCAGTTCTTC
CDR3 protein: CSVEVAGGPRYNEQFF

D gene: TRBD1
J gene: TRBJ2-7
V gene: TRBV6-2/TRBV6-3
clone size: many
CDR3 DNA: TGTGCCAGCAGTTACTTGTACCGGGACAGGCCGTACTTC
CDR3 protein: CASSYLYRDRPYF

D gene: .
J gene: TRBJ2-6
V gene: TRBV4-2
clone size: .
CDR3 DNA: TGTGCCAGCAGCCAAGAAACAGGACCCGGGGCCAACGTCCTGACTTTC
CDR3 protein: CASSQETGPGANVLTF

D gene: TRBD1
J gene: TRBJ2-1
V gene: TRBV7-2
clone size: once
CDR3 DNA: TGTGCCAGCAGCATGGACAGGGCGGTAAACAATGAGCAGTTCTTC
CDR3 protein: CASSMDRAVNNEQFF